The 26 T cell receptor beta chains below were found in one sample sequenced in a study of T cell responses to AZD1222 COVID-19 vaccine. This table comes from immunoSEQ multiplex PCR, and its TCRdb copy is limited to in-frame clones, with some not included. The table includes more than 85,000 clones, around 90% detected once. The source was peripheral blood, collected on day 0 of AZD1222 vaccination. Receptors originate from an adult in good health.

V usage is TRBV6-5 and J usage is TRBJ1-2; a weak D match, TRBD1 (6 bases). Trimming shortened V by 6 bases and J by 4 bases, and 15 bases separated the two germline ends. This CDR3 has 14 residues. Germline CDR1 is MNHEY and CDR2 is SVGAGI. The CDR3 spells CASRDTGTSYGYTF. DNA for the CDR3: TGTGCCAGCAGGGATACCGGGACATCCTATGGCTACACCTTC.

The chain's CDR3 is CASSTRTGELFF. CDR3 sequence (DNA): TGTGCCAGCAGCACCCGCACCGGGGAGCTGTTTTTT. V and J are TRBV11-3 and TRBJ2-2; D is uncertain. Germline-derived CDR1 and CDR2 are SGHNT and YENEEA. This CDR3 comprises 12 residues. V gave up 5 bases and J gave up 4 bases, with 5 bases separating them.

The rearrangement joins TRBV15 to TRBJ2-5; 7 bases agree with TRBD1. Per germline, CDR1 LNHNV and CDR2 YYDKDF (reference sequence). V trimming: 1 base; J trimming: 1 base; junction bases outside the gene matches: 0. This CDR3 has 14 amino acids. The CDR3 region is CATSRGDSQETQYF. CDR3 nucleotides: TGTGCCACCAGCAGAGGGGACAGCCAAGAGACCCAGTACTTC.

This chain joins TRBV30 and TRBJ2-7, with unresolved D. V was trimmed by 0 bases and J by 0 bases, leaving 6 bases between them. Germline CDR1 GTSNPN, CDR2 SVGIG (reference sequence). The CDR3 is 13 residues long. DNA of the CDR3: TGTGCCTGGAGTGTAATGATCTCCTACGAGCAGTACTTC. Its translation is CAWSVMISYEQYF.

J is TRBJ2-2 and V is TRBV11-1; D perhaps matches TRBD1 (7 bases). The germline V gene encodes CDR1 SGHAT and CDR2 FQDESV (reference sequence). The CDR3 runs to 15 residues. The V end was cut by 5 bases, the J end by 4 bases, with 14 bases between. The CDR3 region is CASSPQGGPTGELFF. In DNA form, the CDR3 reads TGTGCCAGCAGCCCTCAGGGGGGACCCACCGGGGAGCTGTTTTTT.

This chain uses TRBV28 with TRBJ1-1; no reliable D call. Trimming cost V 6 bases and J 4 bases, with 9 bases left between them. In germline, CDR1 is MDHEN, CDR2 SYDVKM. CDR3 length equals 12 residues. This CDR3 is CASRPGSTEAFF. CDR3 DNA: TGTGCCAGCAGACCCGGGTCCACTGAAGCTTTCTTT.

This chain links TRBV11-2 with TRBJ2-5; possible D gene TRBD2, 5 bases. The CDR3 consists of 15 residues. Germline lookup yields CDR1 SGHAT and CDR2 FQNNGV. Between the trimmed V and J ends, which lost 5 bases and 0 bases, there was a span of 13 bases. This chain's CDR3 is CASSPPRGYQETQYF. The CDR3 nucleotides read TGTGCCAGCAGCCCCCCCCGGGGATACCAAGAGACCCAGTACTTC.

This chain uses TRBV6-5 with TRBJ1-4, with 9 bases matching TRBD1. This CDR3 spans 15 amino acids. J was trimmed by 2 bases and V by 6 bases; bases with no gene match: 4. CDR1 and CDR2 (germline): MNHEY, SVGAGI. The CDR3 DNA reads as TGTGCCAGCAGGGTAGACAGGGGGACTAATGAAAAACTGTTTTTT. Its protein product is CASRVDRGTNEKLFF.

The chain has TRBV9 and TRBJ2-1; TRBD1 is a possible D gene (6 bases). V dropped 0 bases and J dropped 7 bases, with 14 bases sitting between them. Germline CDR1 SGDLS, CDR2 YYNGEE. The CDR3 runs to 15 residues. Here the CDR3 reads CASSVGLGALNEQFF. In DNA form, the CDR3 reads TGTGCCAGCAGCGTAGGTCTGGGGGCCCTTAATGAGCAGTTCTTC.

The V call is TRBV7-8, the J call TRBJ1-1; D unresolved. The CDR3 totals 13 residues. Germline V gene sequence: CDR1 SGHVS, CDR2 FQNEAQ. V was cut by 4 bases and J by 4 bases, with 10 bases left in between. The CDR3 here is CASSSFAGTEAFF. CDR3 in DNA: TGTGCCAGCAGCTCCTTCGCGGGCACTGAAGCTTTCTTT.

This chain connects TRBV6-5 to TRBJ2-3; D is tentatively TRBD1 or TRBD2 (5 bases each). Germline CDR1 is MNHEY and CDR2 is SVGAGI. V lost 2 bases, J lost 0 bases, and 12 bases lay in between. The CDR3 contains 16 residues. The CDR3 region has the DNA TGTGCCAGCAGTTACGCTACCGGGACGAGCACAGATACGCAGTATTTT. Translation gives CASSYATGTSTDTQYF.

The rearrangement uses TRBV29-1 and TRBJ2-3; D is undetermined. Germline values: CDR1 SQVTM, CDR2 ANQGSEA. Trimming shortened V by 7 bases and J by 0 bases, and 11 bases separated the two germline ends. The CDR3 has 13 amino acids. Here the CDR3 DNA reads TGCAGCGCGCAGTTGGCTAGCACAGATACGCAGTATTTT. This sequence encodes CSAQLASTDTQYF.

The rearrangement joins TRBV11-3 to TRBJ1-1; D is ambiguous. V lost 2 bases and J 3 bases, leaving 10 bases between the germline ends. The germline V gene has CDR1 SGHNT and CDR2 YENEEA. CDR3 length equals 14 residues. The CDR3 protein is CASSLTSLDTEAFF. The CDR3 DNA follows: TGTGCCAGCAGCTTAACCAGCCTAGACACTGAAGCTTTCTTT.

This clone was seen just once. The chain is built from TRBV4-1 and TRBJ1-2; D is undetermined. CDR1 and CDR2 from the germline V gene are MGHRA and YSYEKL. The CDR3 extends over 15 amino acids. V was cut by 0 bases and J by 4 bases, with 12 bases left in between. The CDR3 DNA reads TGCGCCAGCAGCCAAGAAGGAAGGGCCTCCTATGGCTACACCTTC. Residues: CASSQEGRASYGYTF.

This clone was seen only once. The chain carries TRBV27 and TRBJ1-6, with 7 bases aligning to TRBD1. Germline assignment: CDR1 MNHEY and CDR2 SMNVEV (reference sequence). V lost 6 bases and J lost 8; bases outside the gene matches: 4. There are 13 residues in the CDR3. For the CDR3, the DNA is TGTGCCAGCAGGACAGGGTTGGATTCACCCCTCCACTTT. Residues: CASRTGLDSPLHF.

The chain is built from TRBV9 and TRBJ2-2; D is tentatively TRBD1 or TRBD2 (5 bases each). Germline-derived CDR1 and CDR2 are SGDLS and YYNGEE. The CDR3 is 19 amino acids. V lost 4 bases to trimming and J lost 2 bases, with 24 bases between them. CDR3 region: CASSLSPRGVGDNTGELFF. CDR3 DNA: TGTGCCAGCAGCTTATCACCTCGAGGGGTTGGAGATAACACCGGGGAGCTGTTTTTT.

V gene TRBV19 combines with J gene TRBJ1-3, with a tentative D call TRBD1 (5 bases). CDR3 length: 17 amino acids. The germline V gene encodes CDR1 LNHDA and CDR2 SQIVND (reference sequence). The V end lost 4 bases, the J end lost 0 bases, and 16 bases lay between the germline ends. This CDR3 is CASSTSTVGASGNTIYF. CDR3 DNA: TGTGCCAGTAGTACCTCGACAGTTGGGGCCTCTGGAAACACCATATATTTT.

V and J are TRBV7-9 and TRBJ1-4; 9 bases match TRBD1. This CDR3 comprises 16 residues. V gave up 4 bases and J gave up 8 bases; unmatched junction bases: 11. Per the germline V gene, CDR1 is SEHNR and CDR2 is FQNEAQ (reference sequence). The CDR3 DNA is TGTGCCAGCAGCTCCATCAGGACAGGGGTAGGCGAAAAACTGTTTTTT. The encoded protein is CASSSIRTGVGEKLFF. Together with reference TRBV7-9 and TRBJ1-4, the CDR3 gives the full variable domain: DTGVSQNPRHKITKRGQNVTFRCDPISEHNRLYWYRQTLGQGPEFLTYFQNEAQLEKSRLLSDRFSAERPKGSFSTLEIQRTEQGDSAMYLCASSSIRTGVGEKLFFGSGTQLSVL.

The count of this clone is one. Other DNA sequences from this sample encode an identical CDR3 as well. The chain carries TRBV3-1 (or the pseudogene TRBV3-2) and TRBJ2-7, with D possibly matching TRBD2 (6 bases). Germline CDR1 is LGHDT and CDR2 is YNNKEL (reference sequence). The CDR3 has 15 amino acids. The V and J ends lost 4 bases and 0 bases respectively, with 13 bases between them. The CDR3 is CASSRLTSSSYEQYF. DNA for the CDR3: TGTGCCAGCAGCCGGCTAACTAGCAGCTCCTACGAGCAGTACTTC.

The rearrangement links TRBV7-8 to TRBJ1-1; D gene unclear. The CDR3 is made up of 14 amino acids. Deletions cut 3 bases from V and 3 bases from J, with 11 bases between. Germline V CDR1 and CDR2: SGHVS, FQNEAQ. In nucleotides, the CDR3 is TGTGCCAGCAGCTTGGGAGGGAAGGACACTGAAGCTTTCTTT. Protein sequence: CASSLGGKDTEAFF.

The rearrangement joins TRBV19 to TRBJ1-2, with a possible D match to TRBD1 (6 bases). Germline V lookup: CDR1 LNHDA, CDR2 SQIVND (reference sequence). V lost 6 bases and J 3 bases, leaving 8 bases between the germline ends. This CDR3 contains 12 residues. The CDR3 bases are TGTGCCAGTAGGAACAGGGACTATGGCTACACCTTC. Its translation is CASRNRDYGYTF.

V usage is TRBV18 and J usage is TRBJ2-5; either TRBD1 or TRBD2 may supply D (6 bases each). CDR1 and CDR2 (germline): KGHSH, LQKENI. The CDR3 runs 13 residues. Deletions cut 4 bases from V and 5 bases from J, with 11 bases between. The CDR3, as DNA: TGTGCCAGCTCACAGAGGGGGGACGAGACCCAGTACTTC. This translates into CASSQRGDETQYF.

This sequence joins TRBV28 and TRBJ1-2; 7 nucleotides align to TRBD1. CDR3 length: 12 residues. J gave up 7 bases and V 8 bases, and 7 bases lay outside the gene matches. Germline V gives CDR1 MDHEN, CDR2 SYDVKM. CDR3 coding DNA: TGTGCCAGCTCCCAGACAGGGTCTGGCTACACCTTC. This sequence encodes CASSQTGSGYTF.

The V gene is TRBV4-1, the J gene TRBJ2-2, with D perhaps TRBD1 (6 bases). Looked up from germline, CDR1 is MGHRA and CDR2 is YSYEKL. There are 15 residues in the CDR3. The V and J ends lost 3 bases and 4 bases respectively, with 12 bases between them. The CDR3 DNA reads TGCGCCAGCAGCCAGGGACATAGCTTCACCGGGGAGCTGTTTTTT. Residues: CASSQGHSFTGELFF.

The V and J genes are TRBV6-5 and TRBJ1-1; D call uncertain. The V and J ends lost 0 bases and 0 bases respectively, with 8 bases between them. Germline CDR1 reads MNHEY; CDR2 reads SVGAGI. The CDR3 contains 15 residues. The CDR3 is CASSYSGSLNTEAFF. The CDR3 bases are TGTGCCAGCAGTTACTCAGGCAGCCTGAACACTGAAGCTTTCTTT.

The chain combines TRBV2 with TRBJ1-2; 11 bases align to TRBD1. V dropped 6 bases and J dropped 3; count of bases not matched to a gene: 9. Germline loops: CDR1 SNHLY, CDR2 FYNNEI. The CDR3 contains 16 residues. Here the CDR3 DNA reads TGTGCCAGCAGCGGAGGACAGGGGGCGCGGGACTATGGCTACACCTTC. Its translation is CASSGGQGARDYGYTF.